This TCR beta chain was sequenced during a study of cytomegalovirus exposure and HLA in healthy donors. Study background: Unique TCRs from HLA-typed donors, around 79 million of them, were held in an early data release. Points from the study as a whole: Earlier analysis looked at TCR beta V segments, and most were productive about 90% or about 30% of the time. TCR beta sequences reportedly predicted most subjects' HLA-A and HLA-B alleles accurately. It was likely that a cluster of highly shared sequence variants was a sequencing artifact.

PCR amplification relied on 60 Vbeta primers (plus 13 Jbeta primers). Produced via immunoSEQ multiplex PCR; TCRdb's table is partial and in-frame only. The data show about 100,000 clones, with 76% seen just once and 15% to 20% held by the top ten. In regard to this clone: Its cognate antigen is unknown.

The specimen sequenced was PBMCs. This clonotype was sampled from an older woman in good health and CMV-seropositive.

The CDR3 loop is CASADSFNYGYTF. DNA for the CDR3: TGTGCCAGTGCGGACAGCTTCAACTATGGCTACACCTTC. The rearrangement joins TRBV2 to TRBJ1-2; D possibly corresponds to TRBD1 (6 bases). This CDR3 spans 13 amino acids. Germline values: CDR1 SNHLY, CDR2 FYNNEI. V dropped 9 bases and J dropped 2 bases, with 13 bases sitting between them.